This record concerns one T cell receptor beta chain sequence. Its antigen specificity is not known. Per-base qualities were not stored, and no clone one base away is much larger. Using the deep immunoSEQ assay, TCR CDR3 regions were amplified from genomic DNA by multiplex PCR. Extracted genomic DNA from each cell subset was distributed evenly across all wells of several immunoSEQ 96-well plates, and each plate was treated as a replicate. For sorted subsets, 200 to 250 ng of genomic DNA, equivalent to 25,000 to 35,000 T cell genomes, went into each replicate PCR. The purified libraries were quantified using a Qubit 3.0 fluorometer, sized with a Bioanalyzer 2100, and then quantified again using the KAPA Library Quantification kit. Each immunoSEQ 96-well plate was sequenced on its own single-read 150-cycle Illumina NextSeq 550 flow cell. Per the original workflow: Because the immunoSEQ output held only junctional sequences and lacked quality scores, the filtering could not match the filtering applied to full-length reads. To assign V/J genes and CDR3, sequences were annotated against IMGT germline references using PyIR, a Python wrapper for IgBLAST v1.9. Reads with weak V/J assignments (E-value above 1e-6), missing CDR3, stop codons, out-of-frame junctions, or ambiguous translated residues were removed. V3J clonotypes were defined as sequences sharing the same inferred V gene, J gene, and CDR3 amino acid sequence. To compute the percentage overlap between repertoires, the number of shared unique clonotypes was divided by the size of the smaller repertoire. Three approaches were used to assess repertoire richness: RTK rarefaction, the Chao1 estimator, and Recon v2.1 estimates of unobserved clonotypes. For all TCRbeta clonotypes obtained by the gDNA method from a few donors, generation probabilities were computed with OLGA. TCRdb holds this immuneACCESS table with in-frame rearrangements only. Some clones are missing; in checked studies, unresolved V genes explain under half, and the rest has no known cause. The V and J calls and clone size come from that table; D and trimming were worked out from the DNA. The sample table contains some 600,000 clones; only one count was recorded for about 96% of them. The ten largest make up less than 0.13% of the sample.

For the CD8 naive samples, CD45RO-negative cells were positively selected for CCR7, yielding a CD45RA+CCR7+ population from which TemRA cells were excluded. The donors were healthy, HIV-negative adults who had no recently reported acute infections or vaccinations. Only Caucasian adults living in Nashville, Tennessee, USA were represented among the donors. After blood collection by leukapheresis, PBMCs were isolated using Ficoll-Histopaque density gradient centrifugation and then cryopreserved in the vapor phase of liquid nitrogen. Purity and quantity of every magnetically sorted T cell population were checked by analytical flow cytometry. Genomic DNA was isolated from every sorted fraction and measured by UV absorbance on a Nanodrop 2000c. The sample is drawn from a study of shared clonotypes between healthy human individuals (TCRdb year 2020). Concerning the study at large: The cohort included three men and a couple of women between 18 and 49 years of age. Per donor, three plates each were used for CD4 naive and CD4 memory, two for CD8 naive, and one for CD8 memory. To estimate repertoire size and how much clonotypes are shared between individuals, the study performed deep sequencing of blood TCR repertoires from roughly five healthy adults. To increase sequencing depth and limit assay-specific biases, TCR repertoire library preparation and sequencing were carried out by different laboratories using diverse techniques. Between about 0.8 and 9 billion PBMCs per donor were obtained by leukapheresis. Overall study results and their limits: Sampling was restricted to blood, and TCR repertoires in tissues likely differ from the TCR repertoires found in blood. Naive subsets generally had larger estimated clonotype richness than memory subsets did. Rarefaction of sorted-subset datasets indicated incomplete sequencing despite the large sequencing depth. Higher generation probabilities were observed for clonotypes shared by all four sorted-subset donors than for non-shared clonotypes. Based on pairwise subsampling, the degree of clonotype sharing among donors was expected to be affected by sequencing depth. Roughly 5% of naive CD4, around 3.5% of naive CD8, roughly 2.5% of memory CD4, and 0.4% of memory CD8 clonotypes were shared across a few donors. The small number of donors limited the genetic and exposure-history diversity represented.

V is shortened by 8 bases, J by 2 bases, and the region joining them spans 14 bases. The CDR3, cysteine through phenylalanine, is 14 amino acids long. The read is trimmed to its CDR3 DNA, 42 bases read in frame from base 1. The germline V gene sets CDR1 to MDHEN and CDR2 to SYDVKM. This chain joins TRBV28 to TRBJ2-3; TRBD2 is a possible D gene, resting on 5 matching bases. Input material: naive CD8+ T cells sorted from blood. According to the study, the label for this sample's cell subset or site signals: CD45RA+CCR7+. This receptor was taken from a woman in her twenties or thirties in good health. DNA sequence: TGTGCCAGCCTGGACGGGGAGAACACAGATACGCAGTATTTT. Its amino acids are CASLDGENTDTQYF.